Below are 17 T cell receptor beta chains sequenced from a single sample in a study of blood T cell repertoires in COVID-19. The repertoire was sequenced with immunoSEQ multiplex PCR; TCRdb's copy has only in-frame clones and lacks some. The repertoire includes some 150,000 clones, 70% to 90% of them detected once, and around 3.1% sits in the top ten. Sequencing was done on a sample of peripheral blood. The receptors originated from a woman aged 40 to 50 with active or convalescent COVID-19.

This chain links TRBV11-2 with TRBJ2-3; D might be TRBD2 (5 bases). V was shortened by 5 bases and J by 2 bases, with 11 bases between the two germline ends. From germline, CDR1 is SGHAT and CDR2 FQNNGV. CDR3 length: 14 residues. The CDR3 region is CASSPRRPTDTQYF. CDR3 nucleotides: TGTGCCAGCAGCCCCCGGAGGCCCACAGATACGCAGTATTTT.

The chain combines TRBV10-1 with TRBJ1-1, with D tentatively TRBD1 (6 bases). Trimming stripped 3 bases from V and 5 bases from J, with 10 bases between. The CDR3 runs 13 residues. The germline V gene encodes CDR1 WNHNN and CDR2 SYGVQD (reference sequence). The DNA of the CDR3 is TGCGCCAGCAGTGACGGGGGGCGAACTGAAGCTTTCTTT. This sequence encodes CASSDGGRTEAFF.

The V and J genes are TRBV7-9 and TRBJ2-7; possible D gene TRBD1, 5 bases. Germline-derived CDR1 and CDR2 are SEHNR and FQNEAQ (reference sequence). The CDR3 is 14 residues long. V was clipped by 1 base and J by 0 bases, with 7 bases between them. The CDR3 region is CASSLDQGSYEQYF. The CDR3, as DNA: TGTGCCAGCAGCTTAGACCAGGGCTCCTACGAGCAGTACTTC. The whole variable domain, filled in from reference TRBV7-9 and TRBJ2-7, reads DTGVSQNPRHKITKRGQNVTFRCDPISEHNRLYWYRQTLGQGPEFLTYFQNEAQLEKSRLLSDRFSAERPKGSFSTLEIQRTEQGDSAMYLCASSLDQGSYEQYFGPGTRLTVT.

The chain employs TRBV19 and TRBJ2-5; TRBD1 is a possible D gene (6 bases). Germline V gives CDR1 LNHDA, CDR2 SQIVND (reference sequence). V lost 6 bases, J lost 4 bases, and 15 bases lay in between. CDR3 size: 14 residues. CDR3 in amino acids: CASRLQGWGETQYF. The DNA of the CDR3 is TGTGCCAGTAGACTACAGGGTTGGGGAGAGACCCAGTACTTC.

The chain combines TRBV24-1 with TRBJ1-5; D ambiguous. V was trimmed by 3 bases and J by 2 bases, leaving 7 bases between them. The CDR3 is 14 amino acids. CDR1 is KGHDR, CDR2 SFDVKD, per germline. The CDR3 DNA is TGTGCCACCAGTGATCCGGTGGGCAATCAGCCCCAGCATTTT. It encodes CATSDPVGNQPQHF.

The CDR3 loop reads CASSLGDRVSQPQHF. The CDR3 DNA sequence: TGTGCCAGCAGCTTAGGGGACAGGGTATCTCAGCCCCAGCATTTT. The rearrangement links TRBV7-2 to TRBJ1-5; TRBD1 agrees at 9 bases. This CDR3 is 15 amino acids long. The germline V gene has CDR1 SGHTA and CDR2 FQGNSA. V was clipped by 1 base and J by 6 bases; unmatched bases: 4.

The chain carries TRBV27 and TRBJ2-3; the D gene is possibly TRBD2 (5 bases). V lost 2 bases, J lost 0 bases, and 6 bases lay in between. CDR1 MNHEY and CDR2 SMNVEV come from the germline V gene (reference sequence). This CDR3 is 14 amino acids long. CDR3 region: CASSLPGSTDTQYF. Written as DNA, the CDR3 is TGTGCCAGCAGTTTACCGGGAAGCACAGATACGCAGTATTTT.

The V gene is TRBV6-1, the J gene TRBJ2-7; 7 bases agree with TRBD1. The V segment lost 2 bases and the J segment 3 bases; nucleotides outside the gene matches: 7. This CDR3 spans 15 amino acids. CDR1 is MNHNS and CDR2 is SASEGT in the germline V gene. The CDR3 bases are TGTGCCAGCAGTGAATGGACAGGAGTTCTCTACGAGCAGTACTTC. This sequence encodes CASSEWTGVLYEQYF.

This chain joins TRBV18 and TRBJ1-2; D may be TRBD1 (5 bases). From germline, CDR1 is KGHSH and CDR2 LQKENI. Deletions cut 6 bases from V and 6 bases from J, with 20 bases between. The length of the CDR3 is 15 residues. CDR3 amino acids: CASSQDYGAADGYTF. CDR3 nucleotides: TGTGCCAGCTCGCAGGATTATGGGGCTGCGGATGGCTACACCTTC.

The count of this clone is one. This chain uses TRBV18 with TRBJ1-1; TRBD1 matches 9 bases. Looked up from germline, CDR1 is KGHSH and CDR2 is LQKENI. Trimming cost V 3 bases and J 0 bases; bases outside gene matches: 8. The CDR3 length is 17 residues. CDR3 sequence: CASSPPGQGTLNTEAFF. In nucleotides, the CDR3 is TGTGCCAGCTCACCCCCCGGACAGGGGACACTGAACACTGAAGCTTTCTTT.

The chain carries TRBV6-5 and TRBJ1-1; 9 bases align to TRBD1. CDR3 length: 13 residues. Germline V gene lookup returns CDR1 MNHEY and CDR2 SVGAGI. J lost 7 bases, V lost 6 bases, and 6 bases had no gene match. CDR3 in amino acids: CASRLTGGHEAFF. Here the CDR3 DNA reads TGTGCCAGCAGGCTGACAGGGGGGCATGAAGCTTTCTTT.

This chain joins TRBV18 and TRBJ2-2; D gene uncertain. The germline V gene encodes CDR1 KGHSH and CDR2 LQKENI. V was clipped by 2 bases and J by 7 bases, with 8 bases between them. This CDR3 spans 13 amino acids. CDR3 sequence: CASSPGESGELFF. In DNA form, the CDR3 reads TGTGCCAGCTCACCAGGAGAGAGCGGGGAGCTGTTTTTT.

The chain is built from TRBV18 and TRBJ2-5; TRBD1 agrees at 9 bases. J lost 4 bases, V lost 1 base, and 4 bases had no gene match. The CDR3 length is 15 residues. CDR1 is KGHSH, CDR2 LQKENI, per germline. CDR3 region: CASSPQPGQGETQYF. CDR3 in DNA: TGTGCCAGCTCACCACAACCGGGACAGGGAGAGACCCAGTACTTC.

The chain has TRBV6-2 or TRBV6-3 and TRBJ1-5; the D gene is possibly TRBD1 (6 bases). Trimming shortened V by 0 bases and J by 9 bases, and 9 bases separated the two germline ends. This CDR3 comprises 13 residues. Germline-derived CDR1 and CDR2 are MNHEY and SVGEGT. Written as DNA, the CDR3 is TGTGCCAGCAGTTACTCGGACAGAGGGCCCCAGCATTTT. Translating gives CASSYSDRGPQHF.

The J gene is TRBJ1-1, the V gene TRBV2; no clear D gene. Germline loops: CDR1 SNHLY, CDR2 FYNNEI. V dropped 9 bases and J dropped 1 base, with 12 bases sitting between them. There are 13 residues in the CDR3. CDR3 bases: TGTGCCAGTACCTTGGGCGAGAACACTGAAGCTTTCTTT. It encodes CASTLGENTEAFF.

The V call is TRBV9, the J call TRBJ1-3; TRBD1 matches 7 bases. The J segment lost 6 bases and the V segment lost 4 bases, leaving 4 bases of the junction unmatched. CDR1 and CDR2 from the germline V gene are SGDLS and YYNGEE. CDR3 length: 13 residues. The CDR3: CASSPGQENTIYF. CDR3 DNA: TGTGCCAGCAGCCCTGGACAGGAAAACACCATATATTTT.

The rearrangement links TRBV24-1 to TRBJ2-2; D is perhaps TRBD1 (5 bases). V lost 6 bases and J 2 bases, leaving 12 bases between the germline ends. This CDR3 is 15 amino acids long. Germline CDR1 and CDR2: KGHDR and SFDVKD. In nucleotides, the CDR3 is TGTGCCACCAGTAGGGGTCAGTCTAACACCGGGGAGCTGTTTTTT. Translation gives CATSRGQSNTGELFF.